This T cell receptor (beta chain) is drawn from a study of cytomegalovirus exposure and HLA in healthy donors. Points from the study as a whole: DRB1 had the most TCR associations and HLA-C the fewest, a later analysis found, with rates varying by HLA locus. The authors judged a highly shared variant cluster likely a sequencing artifact. There were some public TCRs occurring in many donors, but most TCR sequences were rare. Within an earlier analysis, most TCR beta V segments proved productive either about 90% or about 30% of the time.

As for this clone: Its antigen is still unknown.

PCR involved 60 Vbeta and 13 Jbeta primers. TCRdb keeps only in-frame clones here, not all; method: immunoSEQ multiplex PCR. The table lists some 140,000 clones, around 72% of them singletons, with 1% to 1.5% in the top ten. This TCR was recovered from a woman in her forties in good health and CMV-seronegative. Sequenced sample: PBMCs.

CDR3 DNA sequence: TGTGCCAGCAGTTACTCCACGGTTCCTGAAGCTTTCTTT. It encodes CASSYSTVPEAFF. J is TRBJ1-1 and V is TRBV6-6; no clear D. Per the germline V gene, CDR1 is MNHNY and CDR2 is SVGAGI (reference sequence). Trimming took 0 bases from V and 6 from J, leaving 8 bases between them. The CDR3 has 13 residues.